This T cell receptor (beta chain) was sequenced for a study of T cells in Graves' hyperthyroidism and ophthalmopathy. Overall study: Peripheral blood samples were taken at initial diagnosis, prior to any treatment.

TCR beta CDR3 sequences were amplified from RNA transcripts. First-round RT-PCR of the TCR CDR3 relied on the HTBI primer set. TCRdb reprocessed the multiplex PCR reads with MiXCR, giving one entry per CDR3 protein. Of around 97,000 distinct CDR3 sequences listed, approximately 50% were seen once; the top ten hold approximately 25%. Stability of Graves' hyperthyroidism was defined as absent ophthalmopathy progression within 18 months. Exclusions: uncontrolled infection, other autoimmune disease, pregnancy, lactation. In germline, CDR1 is SGHTA, CDR2 FQGNSA. The CDR3 runs to 14 residues. Unmatched junction bases numbered 5, after V lost 5 bases and J lost 2 bases.

This chain links TRBV7-2 with TRBJ1-2, with 7 bases identical to TRBD1. The receptor was isolated from a man aged 35 to 55 with Graves' hyperthyroidism. The sequenced sample was blood. CDR3 nucleotide sequence: TGTACCAGCAGCACACAGACAGGGAACTATGGCTACACCTTC. Translation: CTSSTQTGNYGYTF.